This T cell receptor (beta chain) stems from a study of ipilimumab plus nivolumab after autologous stem cell transplantation. This CDR3 has 19 residues. Germline trimming cut 0 bases from V and 7 bases from J; bases unmatched to any gene: 20. Germline V gene lookup returns CDR1 LGHNA and CDR2 YNFKEQ. Sequencing used immunoSEQ multiplex PCR; TCRdb keeps in-frame clones, though not all of them. Of about 17,000 clones listed, around 80% are singletons. The sequences come from PBMCs, collected in a trial of ipilimumab plus nivolumab as post-transplant consolidation. This TCR was sampled from a male donor with diffuse large B-cell lymphoma. J is TRBJ2-5 and V is TRBV4-2; 7 bases are shared with TRBD2. The CDR3 DNA reads as TGTGCCAGCAGCCAAGATCTTCTAGCGGCCCCGGTCCCCTCGGGGACCCAGTACTTC. Its protein is CASSQDLLAAPVPSGTQYF.